This is a list of T cell receptor beta chains from one sample in a study of T cell clonotyping in hematopoietic cell transplantation. Method: immunoSEQ multiplex PCR; TCRdb's copy keeps in-frame clones and lacks some. The sample yields several thousand clones, approximately 79% seen once. Material: peripheral blood mononuclear cells, obtained before stem cell transplant. These receptors were collected from a man aged 55-75 years with acute myeloid leukemia. Some clones in this sample may be carry-over from other donors' samples. Each CDR3 is given with its conserved first and last residue. The D gene is left open where the match is weak. A row's size may be missing; if present it is once, few, many or a size class.

>TRBJ2-1|once|TRBV5-1|-
TGCGCCAGCAGGGAGGAGGGGCCCTCCTACAATGAGCAGTTCTTC
CASREEGPSYNEQFF
>TRBJ2-1|-|TRBV30|-
TGTGCCTGGAGTCCGCCGTCGAGGCATGAGCAGTTCTTC
CAWSPPSRHEQFF
>TRBJ1-4|-|TRBV25-1|-
TGTGCCAGCAGTGAATCCCTGTCTGAAAAACTGTTTTTT
CASSESLSEKLFF
>TRBJ1-5|-|TRBV30|-
TGTGCCTGGAATTTGGGGGGGGCTGGCAATCAGCCCCAGCATTTT
CAWNLGGAGNQPQHF
>TRBJ1-6|-|TRBV6-5|-
TGTGCCAGCAGTTACGGGGGTGACAGCCTTGGACTCCACTTT
CASSYGGDSLGLHF
>TRBJ1-1|once|TRBV13|-
TGTGCCAGCAGCTTAGTGCAGAACACTGAAGCTTTCTTT
CASSLVQNTEAFF
>TRBJ1-5|-|TRBV7-8|-
TGTGCCAGCAGCGAACGAGGGACCCTCCTCAATCAGCCCCAGCATTTT
CASSERGTLLNQPQHF
>TRBJ1-5|-|TRBV28|TRBD1
TGTGCCAGCAGTTTAATAGGACAGGGGGCTCAGCCCCAGCATTTT
CASSLIGQGAQPQHF
>TRBJ1-2|few|TRBV11-2|-
TGTGCCAGCACCTTCGGGGGCCTAAACTATGGCTACACCTTC
CASTFGGLNYGYTF
>TRBJ1-2|-|TRBV10-3|TRBD1
TGTGCCATCAGTGAGTCGGACAGGGGGTATGGCTACACCTTC
CAISESDRGYGYTF
>TRBJ1-1|-|TRBV29-1|-
TGCAGCGTTGAAGTAGTGAGGAACACTGAAGCTTTCTTT
CSVEVVRNTEAFF
>TRBJ2-7|once|TRBV30|-
TGTGCCTGGAGTGTAAAGGGGGACTCCTACGAGCAGTACTTC
CAWSVKGDSYEQYF
>TRBJ1-2|few|TRBV7-3|-
TGTGCCAGCAGCTCGCAGGGGATCGAGGGCTACACCTTC
CASSSQGIEGYTF
>TRBJ2-4|-|TRBV2|TRBD2
TGTGCCAGCAGCAAAGCGGGAGTCGGTAACATTCAGTACTTC
CASSKAGVGNIQYF
>TRBJ2-3|-|TRBV9|-
TGTGCCAGCAGCCTCGCCACGACCAGCACAGATACGCAGTATTTT
CASSLATTSTDTQYF
>TRBJ2-5|-|TRBV30|TRBD2
TGTGCCTGGAACCCGGGACTAGCCCCCGAGACCCAGTACTTC
CAWNPGLAPETQYF
>TRBJ2-5|-|TRBV7-6|-
TGTGCCAGCAGCGAGGCGAGGGGGACCCAGTACTTC
CASSEARGTQYF
>TRBJ2-5|-|TRBV2|-
TGTGCCAGCAGTGAATGGCAGCAAGAGACCCAGTACTTC
CASSEWQQETQYF
>TRBJ2-5|-|TRBV7-8|-
TGTGCCAGCAGCCCTGCGCAAGAGACCCAGTACTTC
CASSPAQETQYF
>TRBJ2-7|-|TRBV7-8|TRBD2
TGTGCCAGCAGCCTCACAGCGCGGGGGTTCTCCTACGAGCAGTACTTC
CASSLTARGFSYEQYF
>TRBJ1-3|few|TRBV2|-
TGTGCCAGCAGTGAATCCTCGACAGGTTTATACACCATATATTTT
CASSESSTGLYTIYF
>TRBJ1-5|-|TRBV6-5|-
TGTGCCAGCAGTTACGGAGGGGGGAGCAATCAGCCCCAGCATTTT
CASSYGGGSNQPQHF
>TRBJ2-1|-|TRBV4-2|-
TGTGCCAGCAGCCAAGAAGGGGAGTATGATGAGCAGTTCTTC
CASSQEGEYDEQFF
>TRBJ1-2|-|TRBV19|TRBD1
TGTGCCAGTAGACGCGGACAGGGGGCACAGGGCTACACCTTC
CASRRGQGAQGYTF
>TRBJ2-7|-|TRBV2|TRBD2
TGTGCCAGCAGTGGCGGGAGGGCCTTCGGCGAGCAGTACTTC
CASSGGRAFGEQYF
>TRBJ2-7|-|TRBV30|-
TGTGCCTGGAGTAGGCGGGATTACGAGCAGTACTTC
CAWSRRDYEQYF
>TRBJ2-1|-|TRBV27|-
TGTGCCAGCAGTTACCGAGGGGAGTCCCACAATGAGCAGTTCTTC
CASSYRGESHNEQFF
>TRBJ1-2|once|TRBV5-5|-
TGTGCCAGCAGCTTGTCAGGTTACTACACCTTC
CASSLSGYYTF
>TRBJ2-2|-|TRBV29-1|TRBD1
TGCAGCGTTGGACAGGGCACCGGGGAGCTGTTTTTT
CSVGQGTGELFF
>TRBJ1-2|-|TRBV30|-
TGTGCCTGGAGTGTCGGCCAGTCTGGCTACACCTTC
CAWSVGQSGYTF
>TRBJ2-3|-|TRBV5-1|TRBD1
TGCGCCAGCAGCGGAGGACAGGGGGAGGTAGGGGATACGCAGTATTTT
CASSGGQGEVGDTQYF
>TRBJ1-1|-|TRBV20-1|-
TGCAGTGCTAGCCGGAACACTGAAGCTTTCTTT
CSASRNTEAFF